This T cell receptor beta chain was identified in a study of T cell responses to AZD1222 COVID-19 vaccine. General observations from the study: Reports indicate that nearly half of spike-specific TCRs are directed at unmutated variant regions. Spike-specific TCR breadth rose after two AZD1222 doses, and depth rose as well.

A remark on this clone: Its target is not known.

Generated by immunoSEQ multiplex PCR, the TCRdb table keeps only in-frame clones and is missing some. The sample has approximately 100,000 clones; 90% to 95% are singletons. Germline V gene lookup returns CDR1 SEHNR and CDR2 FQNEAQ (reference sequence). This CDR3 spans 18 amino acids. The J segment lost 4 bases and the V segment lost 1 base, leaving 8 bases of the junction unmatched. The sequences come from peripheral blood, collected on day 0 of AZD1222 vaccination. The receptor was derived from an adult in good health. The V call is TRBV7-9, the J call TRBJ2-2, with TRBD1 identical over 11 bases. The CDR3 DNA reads TGTGCCAGCAGCTTAGGGACAGGGGGCGTCGGTGGCACCGGGGAGCTGTTTTTT. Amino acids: CASSLGTGGVGGTGELFF.